This T cell receptor (beta chain) stems from a study of blood T cell repertoires in COVID-19. Study overall: Donors in the United States, Italy and Spain gave samples during acute or convalescent COVID-19. PBMCs, B-cell-depleted T cells, or T cells provided the cDNA or gDNA that made up the material.

This table comes from immunoSEQ multiplex PCR, and its TCRdb copy is limited to in-frame clones, with some not included. The data hold 140,000 to 150,000 clones, with roughly three quarters observed a single time. The CDR3 extends over 13 amino acids. The V and J ends lost 3 bases and 4 bases, in that order; junction bases with no gene match: 0. Germline V gene sequence: CDR1 SGHAT, CDR2 FQDESV (reference sequence). Sequencing was carried out using peripheral blood. The chain uses TRBV11-1 and TRBJ2-5, with TRBD2 matching 9 bases. This clonotype was sampled from a woman aged 60-75 years with acute or convalescent COVID-19. The CDR3 here is CASSFSGRETQYF. Here the CDR3 DNA reads TGTGCCAGCAGCTTTAGCGGGAGAGAGACCCAGTACTTC.